Below, 29 T cell receptor beta chains from the same sample are listed, as sequenced in a study of cytomegalovirus exposure and HLA in healthy donors. With 60 Vbeta and 13 Jbeta primers, the PCR was carried out. Generated by immunoSEQ multiplex PCR, the TCRdb table keeps only in-frame clones and is missing some. This table has 140,000 to 150,000 clones, around 75% appearing once. Sample: PBMCs. All receptors come from a man between 25 and 39 years old in good health and CMV-seronegative.

This clone was counted between two and nine times. The rearrangement uses TRBV19 and TRBJ2-1; 7 bases align to TRBD1. V trimming: 10 bases; J trimming: 6 bases; junction bases outside the gene matches: 15. CDR1 LNHDA and CDR2 SQIVND come from the germline V gene (reference sequence). The CDR3 sequence is 15 residues long. CDR3 nucleotides: TGTGCCACCAACAGGGGAATGGCCTCAATCAATGAGCAGTTCTTC. Translation: CATNRGMASINEQFF.

CDR3 protein: CASSLGEPTDTQYF. The CDR3 region has the DNA TGCGCCAGCAGCTTGGGCGAGCCCACAGATACGCAGTATTTT. The rearrangement links TRBV5-1 to TRBJ2-3, with D hard to call. Germline CDR1 and CDR2: SGHRS and YFSETQ. The V and J ends lost 0 bases and 2 bases respectively, with 7 bases between them. The CDR3 sequence is 14 residues long. Based on the CDR3 plus reference TRBV5-1 and TRBJ2-3, the full variable domain is KAGVTQTPRYLIKTRGQQVTLSCSPISGHRSVSWYQQTPGQGLQFLFEYFSETQRNKGNFPGRFSGRQFSNSRSEMNVSTLELGDSALYLCASSLGEPTDTQYFGPGTRLTVL.

The chain links TRBV19 to TRBJ1-1, with TRBD1 as a possible D gene (5 bases). Germline CDR1 LNHDA, CDR2 SQIVND (reference sequence). This CDR3 has 19 amino acids. V was trimmed by 4 bases and J by 1 base, leaving 25 bases between them. CDR3 protein: CASSTDSGTFGSKNTEAFF. Written as DNA, the CDR3 is TGTGCCAGTAGTACAGATTCCGGGACTTTTGGTTCTAAGAACACTGAAGCTTTCTTT.

The J gene is TRBJ2-2, the V gene TRBV5-1; 9 bases map to TRBD1. Trimming removed 2 bases from V and 3 bases from J; junction bases left unmatched: 2. The CDR3 is 15 residues long. The V gene's germline CDR1 is SGHRS and CDR2 YFSETQ. The CDR3 DNA reads as TGCGCCAGCAGCTTTGGGGACAGGGACACCGGGGAGCTGTTTTTT. Translated: CASSFGDRDTGELFF.

The chain carries TRBV7-2 and TRBJ2-5; 7 nucleotides agree with TRBD2. The tail of the sequence fits TRBJ2-7 better, so the J call may be wrong. Germline CDR1 is SGHTA and CDR2 is FQGNSA. The CDR3 totals 14 residues. CDR3 loop: CASSPGTGGNEQYF. The CDR3 nucleotides are TGTGCCAGCAGCCCCGGGACCGGGGGGAACGAGCAGTACTTC.

This clone turned up a few times. This chain joins TRBV5-1 and TRBJ2-1, with 7 bases aligning to TRBD1. The germline CDR1 and CDR2 sequences are SGHRS and YFSETQ. V shed 0 bases, J shed 7 bases, and the junction held 4 bases outside the gene matches. This CDR3 contains 14 residues. For the CDR3, the DNA is TGCGCCAGCAGCTTGGCCATACAGGGGAATGAGCAGTTCTTC. Protein sequence: CASSLAIQGNEQFF.

The rearrangement joins TRBV18 to TRBJ2-3; no reliable D call. With 8 bases removed from V and 6 bases from J, the gap between germline ends came to 9 bases. Germline lookup yields CDR1 KGHSH and CDR2 LQKENI. This CDR3 region has 11 residues. CDR3 sequence: CASTQRDTQYF. The CDR3 DNA reads TGTGCCAGCACACAGAGGGATACGCAGTATTTT.

The V gene is TRBV6-6, the J gene TRBJ2-3, with 15 bases identical to TRBD2. CDR1 and CDR2 from the germline V gene are MNHNY and SVGAGI (reference sequence). Unmatched junction bases numbered 2, after V lost 6 bases and J lost 4 bases. This CDR3 spans 15 amino acids. In DNA, the CDR3 is TGTGCCAGCAGACGGACTAGCGGGGGGGCAGATACGCAGTATTTT. It codes for CASRRTSGGADTQYF.

The rearrangement joins TRBV6-1 to TRBJ1-1; a weak D match, TRBD1 (6 bases). The CDR3 spans 15 residues. V lost 3 bases to trimming and J lost 1 base, with 12 bases between them. The V gene's germline CDR1 is MNHNS and CDR2 SASEGT. The DNA of the CDR3 is TGTGCCAGCAGTGACCGAGGGGGAAGGAACACTGAAGCTTTCTTT. Its translation is CASSDRGGRNTEAFF.

In this sample, this clone turned up a few times. The sample carries other DNA sequences with the same CDR3. V is TRBV28 and J is TRBJ2-7, with D possibly matching TRBD1 (6 bases). Germline lookup yields CDR1 MDHEN and CDR2 SYDVKM. The CDR3 contains 12 residues. Trimming stripped 3 bases from V and 3 bases from J, with 6 bases between. CDR3 sequence (DNA): TGTGCCAGCAGTTTGACAGGCTACGAGCAGTACTTC. This translates into CASSLTGYEQYF. The variable domain in full, completed from reference TRBV28 and TRBJ2-7, reads DVKVTQSSRYLVKRTGEKVFLECVQDMDHENMFWYRQDPGLGLRLIYFSYDVKMKEKGDIPEGYSVSREKKERFSLILESASTNQTSMYLCASSLTGYEQYFGPGTRLTVT.

This chain connects TRBV28 to TRBJ1-4; no clear D gene. This CDR3 is 15 amino acids long. Trimming removed 3 bases from V and 7 bases from J, with 15 bases in between. Per germline, CDR1 MDHEN and CDR2 SYDVKM. CDR3 bases: TGTGCCAGCAGTTTGCATCGTGGGTCGGGTGAAAAACTGTTTTTT. Translation: CASSLHRGSGEKLFF.

The gene calls are TRBV9 and TRBJ1-4; no clear D. CDR3 length: 15 residues. Germline CDR1 is SGDLS and CDR2 is YYNGEE. Trimming removed 0 bases at V and 8 bases at J, with 14 bases between. The CDR3 loop reads CASSVGEQPREKLFF. In DNA form, the CDR3 reads TGTGCCAGCAGCGTAGGCGAACAGCCCCGAGAAAAACTGTTTTTT. Using reference TRBV9 and TRBJ1-4 for the parts outside the CDR3, the full variable domain is DSGVTQTPKHLITATGQRVTLRCSPRSGDLSVYWYQQSLDQGLQFLIQYYNGEERAKGNILERFSAQQFPDLHSELNLSSLELGDSALYFCASSVGEQPREKLFFGSGTQLSVL.

The chain combines TRBV6-6 with TRBJ2-5, with 7 bases aligning to TRBD1. The CDR3 totals 14 residues. V shed 2 bases and J 6 bases; nucleotides not matched to a gene: 6. The germline CDR1 and CDR2 sequences are MNHNY and SVGAGI (reference sequence). The CDR3 DNA is TGTGCCAGCAGTTACAACAGGGGTTTGAAGACCCAGTACTTC. Its protein product is CASSYNRGLKTQYF.

V usage is TRBV27 and J usage is TRBJ2-3, with 9 bases matching TRBD2. After removal of 6 bases from V and 5 bases from J, the junction contained 9 bases not matched to a gene. Germline lookup yields CDR1 MNHEY and CDR2 SMNVEV (reference sequence). This CDR3 has 15 amino acids. DNA for the CDR3: TGTGCCAGCAGGCCTCTAGCGGGACGGGGAGATACGCAGTATTTT. Protein sequence: CASRPLAGRGDTQYF.

CDR3 sequence: CASSLAGEGEQYF. CDR3 DNA: TGCGCCAGCAGCTTGGCCGGGGAAGGCGAGCAGTACTTC. This chain links TRBV5-1 with TRBJ2-7; perhaps TRBD2 as D (5 bases). The CDR3 runs 13 residues. V was shortened by 0 bases and J by 6 bases, with 10 bases between the two germline ends. Germline lookup yields CDR1 SGHRS and CDR2 YFSETQ.

For the CDR3, the DNA is TGTGCCAGCAGTACCTTGGCAGGGGGCAACACTGAAGCTTTCTTT. This encodes CASSTLAGGNTEAFF. The chain couples TRBV6-5 to TRBJ1-1, with 8 bases matching TRBD1. V trimming: 5 bases; J trimming: 2 bases; junction bases outside the gene matches: 7. The germline gives CDR1 MNHEY, CDR2 SVGAGI. CDR3 length equals 15 residues.

The chain is built from TRBV28 and TRBJ1-5, with D perhaps TRBD1 (6 bases). Germline lookup yields CDR1 MDHEN and CDR2 SYDVKM. Trimming took 8 bases from V and 0 from J, leaving 20 bases between them. This CDR3 comprises 17 residues. The CDR3 DNA sequence: TGTGCCAGCGAGGGGACAACTACGACCCATAGCAATCAGCCCCAGCATTTT. This codes for CASEGTTTTHSNQPQHF.

V is TRBV29-1 and J is TRBJ2-3, with 12 nucleotides matching TRBD2. Germline CDR1 SQVTM, CDR2 ANQGSEA. The CDR3 totals 17 residues. The V gene end was trimmed by 6 bases and the J gene end by 3 bases; junction bases not matched to a gene: 13. The DNA for the CDR3 is TGCAGCGTCCTGGCCCCTAGCGGGAGGGGTGCGACAGATACGCAGTATTTT. Translation: CSVLAPSGRGATDTQYF.

The gene calls are TRBV6-1 and TRBJ1-4; D is ambiguous. The germline gives CDR1 MNHNS, CDR2 SASEGT. Trimming took off 1 base at V and 8 bases at J, with 11 bases between the two ends. CDR3 length equals 14 residues. In nucleotides, the CDR3 is TGTGCCAGCAGTGAAGTCCGGGGTGGGGAAAAACTGTTTTTT. Translated, it gives CASSEVRGGEKLFF.

The chain joins TRBV15 to TRBJ1-3; the D gene is possibly TRBD1 (5 bases). CDR1 LNHNV and CDR2 YYDKDF come from the germline V gene (reference sequence). This CDR3 comprises 14 residues. Trimming removed 5 bases from V and 8 bases from J, with 16 bases in between. Written as DNA, the CDR3 is TGTGCCACCAGCCGAGCGCGGCCGGGGGACACCATATATTTT. It codes for CATSRARPGDTIYF.

The chain is built from TRBV7-6 and TRBJ2-3, with 16 positions matching TRBD2. Germline loops: CDR1 SGHVS, CDR2 FNYEAQ. Losses at the gene ends were 4 bases for V and 5 bases for J; bases not matched to a gene: 9. The CDR3 is 18 amino acids. The chain's CDR3 is CASSSGTSGRVRLDTQYF. For the CDR3, the DNA is TGTGCCAGCAGCTCCGGGACTAGCGGGAGGGTCAGGTTAGATACGCAGTATTTT.

This clone was seen only a few times. V usage is TRBV6-1 and J usage is TRBJ2-5; 10 bases align to TRBD2. CDR3 length: 15 residues. Germline V CDR1 and CDR2: MNHNS, SASEGT. Germline trimming cut 7 bases from V and 0 bases from J; bases unmatched to any gene: 5. CDR3: CASIELAGYQETQYF. The DNA of the CDR3 is TGTGCCAGCATCGAACTAGCGGGGTACCAAGAGACCCAGTACTTC.

The chain is built from TRBV27 and TRBJ2-3; TRBD1 aligns across 7 bases. Germline values: CDR1 MNHEY, CDR2 SMNVEV (reference sequence). The CDR3 sequence is 13 residues long. The ends lost 9 bases at V and 3 bases at J; junction bases unmatched: 6. The CDR3 is CASRTGGTDTQYF. DNA of the CDR3: TGTGCCAGTAGGACAGGTGGGACAGATACGCAGTATTTT.

This clone was recorded a few times. The sample holds other DNA sequences that translate to the same CDR3. This chain uses TRBV5-4 with TRBJ2-3, with TRBD1 matching over 9 bases. The CDR3 spans 15 residues. The germline CDR1 and CDR2 sequences are SGHNT and YYREEE (reference sequence). J lost 2 bases, V lost 2 bases, and 3 bases had no gene match. The CDR3 region is CASSFDRGSTDTQYF. In DNA form, the CDR3 reads TGTGCCAGCAGCTTTGACAGGGGGTCCACAGATACGCAGTATTTT.

The chain joins TRBV2 to TRBJ2-2; 7 nucleotides align to TRBD2. Trimming removed 8 bases from V and 7 bases from J; junction bases left unmatched: 4. Germline V gene lookup returns CDR1 SNHLY and CDR2 FYNNEI. This CDR3 spans 12 amino acids. This CDR3 is CASGGRGGELFF. The DNA of the CDR3 is TGTGCCAGCGGCGGGAGAGGCGGGGAGCTGTTTTTT.

The V call is TRBV4-2, the J call TRBJ2-3, with TRBD2 matching 12 bases. V was clipped by 2 bases and J by 6 bases; unmatched bases: 3. CDR3 length equals 15 residues. The germline gives CDR1 LGHNA, CDR2 YNFKEQ. As DNA, the CDR3 is TGTGCCAGCAGCCAATCTAGCGGGGGGGCGGATACGCAGTATTTT. Its translation: CASSQSSGGADTQYF.

This chain connects TRBV9 to TRBJ2-5; 8 bases match TRBD2. Germline CDR1 and CDR2: SGDLS and YYNGEE. The CDR3 runs 14 residues. J gave up 7 bases and V 7 bases, and 12 bases lay outside the gene matches. The CDR3: CASGSGRAGGTQYF. The DNA of the CDR3 is TGTGCCAGCGGGTCCGGGAGGGCTGGGGGGACCCAGTACTTC.

The rearrangement uses TRBV10-3 and TRBJ2-5, with a weak D call TRBD1 (6 bases). V was pared by 5 bases and J by 5 bases, with 12 bases between. The CDR3 has 13 amino acids. CDR1 is ENHRY, CDR2 SYGVKD, per germline. CDR3 sequence reads: CAISTGGGETQYF. CDR3 in DNA: TGTGCCATCAGTACAGGTGGGGGCGAGACCCAGTACTTC.

The chain is built from TRBV6-1 and TRBJ1-1, with a tentative D call TRBD1 (6 bases). Per germline, CDR1 MNHNS and CDR2 SASEGT. The V end lost 3 bases, the J end lost 1 base, and 9 bases lay between the germline ends. This CDR3 spans 14 amino acids. The chain's CDR3 is CASSDVRGNTEAFF. The CDR3 DNA is TGTGCCAGCAGTGATGTCAGGGGGAACACTGAAGCTTTCTTT.